This T cell receptor beta chain was obtained from a study of control samples from healthy donors and cancer patients. Sequencing used immunoSEQ multiplex PCR; TCRdb keeps in-frame clones, though not all of them. The sample has about 110,000 clones, around 89% seen once; the top ten hold approximately 15%. This CDR3 spans 15 amino acids. Deletions cut 7 bases from V and 7 bases from J, with 20 bases between. Germline CDR1 SNHLY, CDR2 FYNNEI. This receptor was obtained from a woman aged 50 to 60 in good health. Source material: blood. This sequence joins TRBV2 and TRBJ1-5, with a tentative D call TRBD1 (5 bases). The CDR3, as DNA: TGTGCCAGCACCGACCGGGGACGGGGACCCCAGCCCCAGCATTTT. It yields the protein CASTDRGRGPQPQHF.